The 25 T cell receptor beta chains listed next were all sequenced from one sample in a study of cytomegalovirus exposure and HLA in healthy donors. In the PCR, 60 Vbeta and 13 Jbeta primers were used. Sequencing used immunoSEQ multiplex PCR; TCRdb keeps in-frame clones, though not all of them. The table records about 190,000 clones, more than 70% of them present only once. Material: PBMCs. The receptors stem from a boy between 10 and 17 years old in good health and CMV-seronegative.

This rearrangement joins TRBV9 to TRBJ2-2; D possibly corresponds to TRBD1 (6 bases). The CDR3 consists of 13 residues. V lost 0 bases to trimming and J lost 8 bases, with 8 bases between them. Looked up from germline, CDR1 is SGDLS and CDR2 is YYNGEE. CDR3 region: CASSVEGGGELFF. CDR3 in DNA: TGTGCCAGCAGCGTAGAAGGGGGAGGGGAGCTGTTTTTT.

This clone was detected only a few times. The V call is TRBV2, the J call TRBJ2-1, with 7 nucleotides matching TRBD2. Trimming took 10 bases from V and 5 from J; bases not matched to a gene: 5. This CDR3 spans 12 amino acids. Germline-derived CDR1 and CDR2 are SNHLY and FYNNEI. CDR3 region: CAIGTIHNEQFF. The CDR3 bases are TGTGCCATCGGGACTATCCACAATGAGCAGTTCTTC.

This clone was detected a few times. This chain uses TRBV5-6 with TRBJ2-6; weak D call: TRBD1 (5 bases). The germline CDR1 and CDR2 sequences are SGHDT and YYEEEE. CDR3 length: 15 amino acids. Trimming pared 7 bases from V and 0 bases from J, leaving 11 bases between. The CDR3, as DNA: TGTGCCAGCTCTGGAAGGGGCTCTGGGGCCAACGTCCTGACTTTC. As protein: CASSGRGSGANVLTF.

The CDR3 DNA reads as TGTGCCAGCAGTCGTACGCAAGAAACTTACAATGAGCAGTTCTTC. Translation gives CASSRTQETYNEQFF. The chain combines TRBV5-4 with TRBJ2-1; D is uncertain. The CDR3 length is 15 residues. Germline CDR1 reads SGHNT; CDR2 reads YYREEE (reference sequence). V lost 5 bases to trimming and J lost 4 bases, with 16 bases between them.

This chain links TRBV2 with TRBJ1-1; D gene uncertain. CDR1 and CDR2 (germline): SNHLY, FYNNEI. The CDR3 has 13 amino acids. V was cut by 6 bases and J by 0 bases, with 8 bases left in between. For the CDR3, the DNA is TGTGCCAGCAGGGAGGAGGTGAACACTGAAGCTTTCTTT. This sequence encodes CASREEVNTEAFF.

This chain uses TRBV7-9 with TRBJ2-7; possibly TRBD1 for D (5 bases). The CDR3 runs to 13 residues. Germline loops: CDR1 SEHNR, CDR2 FQNEAQ (reference sequence). V lost 2 bases, J lost 6 bases, and 11 bases lay in between. The CDR3 protein is CASSLSAGLEQYF. CDR3 DNA sequence: TGTGCCAGCAGCTTAAGTGCAGGGCTCGAGCAGTACTTC.

The chain combines TRBV2 with TRBJ1-1, with 8 bases that match TRBD1. Germline V gene sequence: CDR1 SNHLY, CDR2 FYNNEI. The V gene end was trimmed by 6 bases and the J gene end by 4 bases; junction bases not matched to a gene: 7. The CDR3 is 14 amino acids. The CDR3 nucleotides read TGTGCCAGCAGCACCACAGGGGGGCGCACTGAAGCTTTCTTT. It encodes CASSTTGGRTEAFF.

V and J are TRBV10-3 and TRBJ2-3; 8 bases fit TRBD2. Trimming took 7 bases from V and 4 from J; bases not matched to a gene: 4. Germline V lookup: CDR1 ENHRY, CDR2 SYGVKD. CDR3 length: 13 amino acids. In DNA, the CDR3 is TGTGCCATCAATCCGGGAGGGGCAGATACGCAGTATTTT. It translates to CAINPGGADTQYF.

On this clone: This sample also contains other DNA sequences that code for the same CDR3. The rearrangement uses TRBV10-3 and TRBJ1-5, with 9 bases identical to TRBD1. V was clipped by 11 bases and J by 7 bases; unmatched bases: 9. The germline gives CDR1 ENHRY, CDR2 SYGVKD. The CDR3 contains 13 residues. The DNA of the CDR3 is TGTGCCCACAGGGGGGGACAGGGCCAGCCCCAGCATTTT. As protein: CAHRGGQGQPQHF.

The DNA for the CDR3 is TGTGCCAGCAGCCCAGGGACAGGGTGGATGGAGACCCAGTACTTC. Encoded protein: CASSPGTGWMETQYF. The chain combines TRBV7-6 with TRBJ2-5; 9 bases line up with TRBD1. The CDR3 consists of 15 residues. Germline CDR1 SGHVS, CDR2 FNYEAQ. J gave up 5 bases and V 5 bases, and 9 bases lay outside the gene matches.

The chain couples TRBV5-4 to TRBJ1-2, with 8 bases fitting TRBD1. The length of the CDR3 is 13 residues. J was trimmed by 5 bases and V by 3 bases; bases with no gene match: 3. Germline lookup yields CDR1 SGHNT and CDR2 YYREEE (reference sequence). In nucleotides, the CDR3 is TGTGCCAGCAGCTACGGACAGGGATATGGCTACACCTTC. It is translated as CASSYGQGYGYTF.

The chain has TRBV30 and TRBJ2-7, with TRBD2 as a possible D gene (5 bases). V was pared by 0 bases and J by 2 bases, with 17 bases between. In germline, CDR1 is GTSNPN, CDR2 SVGIG (reference sequence). The CDR3 contains 16 residues. The CDR3 DNA follows: TGTGCCTGGAGTGTACTAAGTCAGCCGGGAACCTACGAGCAGTACTTC. Translating it yields CAWSVLSQPGTYEQYF.

The chain links TRBV19 to TRBJ1-2; TRBD1 matches 10 bases. V gave up 7 bases and J gave up 8 bases; unmatched junction bases: 13. The germline gives CDR1 LNHDA, CDR2 SQIVND (reference sequence). The CDR3 has 15 amino acids. CDR3 in amino acids: CASTRGTGALVGYTF. CDR3 DNA: TGTGCCAGTACCCGGGGGACAGGGGCGTTGGTGGGCTACACCTTC.

The rearrangement links TRBV11-2 to TRBJ1-3; D gene uncertain. This CDR3 has 14 residues. Germline V gene sequence: CDR1 SGHAT, CDR2 FQNNGV. V was cut by 3 bases and J by 7 bases, with 13 bases left in between. DNA for the CDR3: TGTGCCAGCAGCTTTAAGACTGGTGGGAACACCATATATTTT. This codes for CASSFKTGGNTIYF.

V is TRBV9 and J is TRBJ1-2; 7 bases are shared with TRBD1. This CDR3 comprises 16 residues. Germline CDR1 reads SGDLS; CDR2 reads YYNGEE. V was clipped by 3 bases and J by 4 bases; unmatched bases: 12. CDR3 sequence (DNA): TGTGCCAGCAGCGCCGACCCCGTGACAGGGATCTATGGCTACACCTTC. This gives the protein CASSADPVTGIYGYTF.

The chain uses TRBV18 and TRBJ1-2, with 7 bases matching TRBD1. Per the germline V gene, CDR1 is KGHSH and CDR2 is LQKENI. The CDR3 contains 14 residues. Losses at the gene ends were 3 bases for V and 0 bases for J; bases not matched to a gene: 1. The CDR3 loop is CASSPQGANYGYTF. DNA for the CDR3: TGTGCCAGCTCACCCCAGGGGGCTAACTATGGCTACACCTTC.

The gene calls are TRBV15 and TRBJ2-1; weak D call: TRBD2 (5 bases). From germline, CDR1 is LNHNV and CDR2 YYDKDF (reference sequence). Deletions cut 3 bases from V and 10 bases from J, with 13 bases between. CDR3 length: 13 residues. The CDR3: CATSRGPRGEQFF. For the CDR3, the DNA is TGTGCCACCAGCAGGGGCCCCCGCGGGGAGCAGTTCTTC.

The chain recombines TRBV15 with TRBJ1-2; D might be TRBD1 (5 bases). The germline gives CDR1 LNHNV, CDR2 YYDKDF (reference sequence). The CDR3 runs to 16 residues. The V gene lost 4 bases and the J gene lost 4 bases, with 19 bases spanning the gap. DNA for the CDR3: TGTGCCACCAGCACCTCCCCGGCGGGGGTAGCCTATGGCTACACCTTC. This sequence encodes CATSTSPAGVAYGYTF.

J is TRBJ2-1 and V is TRBV4-1; a weak D match, TRBD1 (6 bases). Trimming took off 0 bases at V and 6 bases at J, with 24 bases between the two ends. The CDR3 runs 19 residues. Looked up from germline, CDR1 is MGHRA and CDR2 is YSYEKL. CDR3 in DNA: TGCGCCAGCAGCCAAGAGCCTTCACAGGGTCGGTCTCGGAGCAATGAGCAGTTCTTC. It translates to CASSQEPSQGRSRSNEQFF.

The V and J genes are TRBV13 and TRBJ1-2; TRBD1 matches 10 bases. Per the germline V gene, CDR1 is PRHDT and CDR2 is FYEKMQ (reference sequence). V was clipped by 8 bases and J by 7 bases; unmatched bases: 10. The CDR3 extends over 14 amino acids. The CDR3 bases are TGTGCCAGCGGTCGACAGGGGGCGGATGGTGGCTACACCTTC. The encoded protein is CASGRQGADGGYTF.

The chain links TRBV6-1 to TRBJ1-1; D is possibly TRBD1 (5 bases). The CDR3 runs to 14 residues. Trimming cost V 7 bases and J 1 base, with 13 bases left between them. Germline V gene sequence: CDR1 MNHNS, CDR2 SASEGT. CDR3 residues: CASISRVWNTEAFF. CDR3 nucleotides: TGTGCCAGCATTTCCAGGGTGTGGAACACTGAAGCTTTCTTT.

This clone was counted a single time. The V call is TRBV6-1, the J call TRBJ1-5; no firm D call. The V end lost 6 bases, the J end lost 0 bases, and 6 bases lay between the germline ends. The V gene's germline CDR1 is MNHNS and CDR2 SASEGT. This CDR3 region has 13 residues. The DNA for the CDR3 is TGTGCCAGCAGCGAATATAGCAATCAGCCCCAGCATTTT. Amino acid sequence: CASSEYSNQPQHF.

V and J are TRBV5-4 and TRBJ1-2; 9 bases map to TRBD1. The V segment lost 6 bases and the J segment 6 bases; nucleotides outside the gene matches: 6. Germline assignment: CDR1 SGHNT and CDR2 YYREEE (reference sequence). The CDR3 covers 13 residues. CDR3 residues: CASKPRDRDGYTF. The CDR3 DNA is TGTGCCAGCAAGCCCCGGGACAGGGATGGCTACACCTTC.

The CDR3 sequence is CASSLGLAAQETQYF. The CDR3 DNA is TGTGCCAGCAGCTTAGGACTAGCGGCACAAGAGACCCAGTACTTC. The chain has TRBV11-3 and TRBJ2-5; 9 bases are a match to TRBD2. Germline V gene data show CDR1 as SGHNT and CDR2 as YENEEA. J gave up 2 bases and V 1 base, and 2 bases lay outside the gene matches. The CDR3 is made up of 15 amino acids.

The sample holds one count of this clone. The J gene is TRBJ1-5, the V gene TRBV28; D might be TRBD1 (6 bases). Germline V CDR1 and CDR2: MDHEN, SYDVKM. V shed 6 bases and J shed 3 bases, with 15 bases lying between them. The CDR3 has 15 residues. For the CDR3, the DNA is TGTGCCAGCAGGCCCACGACAGGAATCAATCAGCCCCAGCATTTT. This gives the protein CASRPTTGINQPQHF.